This T cell receptor beta chain was identified in a study of cytomegalovirus exposure and HLA in healthy donors. The study, taken as a whole, reports: Among TCR sequences, most were rare, though some public TCRs appeared in many donors.

Details on this clone: Its target is not known.

From germline, CDR1 is LGHNA and CDR2 YNFKEQ. V lost 4 bases to trimming and J lost 8 bases; unmatched junction nucleotides: 10. There are 15 residues in the CDR3. Donors were drawn from the approximately 110-subject validation cohort, separate from the approximately 620-subject first cohort. Repertoires were generated with immunoSEQ multiplex PCR, while TCRdb's copy carries only in-frame clones and drops some. The profile shows around 190,000 clones, roughly 86% of them singletons. The sample comprised PBMCs. The gene calls are TRBV4-2 and TRBJ2-1; 8 bases agree with TRBD2. The TCR originated in a man in his thirties or forties in good health and CMV-seropositive. CDR3 loop: CASSPLSGSQDEQFF. The CDR3, as DNA: TGTGCCAGCAGCCCCTTGAGCGGGAGTCAGGATGAGCAGTTCTTC.